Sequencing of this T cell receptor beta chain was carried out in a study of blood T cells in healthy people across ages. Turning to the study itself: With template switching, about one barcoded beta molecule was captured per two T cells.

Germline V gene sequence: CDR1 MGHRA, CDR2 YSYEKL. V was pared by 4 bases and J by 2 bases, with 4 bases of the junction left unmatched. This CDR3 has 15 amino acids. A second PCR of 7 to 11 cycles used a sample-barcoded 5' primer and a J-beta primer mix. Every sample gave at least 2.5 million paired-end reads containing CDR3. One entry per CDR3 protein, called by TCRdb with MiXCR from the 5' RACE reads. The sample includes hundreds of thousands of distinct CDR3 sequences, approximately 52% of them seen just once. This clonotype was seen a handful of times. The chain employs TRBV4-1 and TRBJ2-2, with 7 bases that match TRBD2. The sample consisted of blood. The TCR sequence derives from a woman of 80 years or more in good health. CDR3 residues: CASSRLAENTGELFF. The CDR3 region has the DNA TGCGCCAGCAGCCGGCTAGCGGAAAACACCGGGGAGCTGTTTTTT.